One and the same sample provided the 23 T cell receptor beta chains below, sequenced in a study of T cell responses to AZD1222 COVID-19 vaccine (dated by TCRdb to the early 2020s). Receptors were amplified or captured by the immunoSEQ multiplex PCR assay. TCRdb took this table from immuneACCESS and kept in-frame rearrangements with V and J called. Such tables lack part of the clones; where checked against another copy, unresolved V genes explain under half of the gap, and the rest is unexplained. For this sample there are about 93,000 clones; approximately 89% appear just once. The biggest ten clones account for around 17% of the sample. The label giving this sample's time point can be read as: baseline before first vaccination. Sequenced material: peripheral blood, taken on day 0 of AZD1222 vaccination. The source of these receptors is an adult in good health.

This clone has just one count. This chain links TRBV27 with TRBJ2-3; D is unresolved. The V and J ends lost 3 bases and 5 bases respectively, with 6 bases between them. CDR1 and CDR2 (germline): MNHEY, SMNVEV (reference sequence). CDR3 length equals 12 residues. The CDR3 is CASSFLQDTQYF. The CDR3 DNA sequence: TGTGCCAGCAGTTTCTTGCAAGATACGCAGTATTTT.

V and J are TRBV4-1 and TRBJ1-3; no definite D call. The CDR3 is made up of 16 amino acids. Trimming took 0 bases from V and 3 from J, leaving 12 bases between them. Germline V gene lookup returns CDR1 MGHRA and CDR2 YSYEKL. The CDR3 loop is CASSQDPSTNGNTIYF. The CDR3 DNA is TGCGCCAGCAGCCAAGATCCATCTACAAATGGAAACACCATATATTTT.

The J gene is TRBJ2-5, the V gene TRBV19, with D perhaps matching TRBD1 or TRBD2 (5 bases each). This CDR3 contains 14 residues. Germline CDR1 is LNHDA and CDR2 is SQIVND (reference sequence). V lost 5 bases to trimming and J lost 4 bases, with 14 bases between them. The DNA of the CDR3 is TGTGCCAGTAGTTCACAAAGGGGAGTAGAGACCCAGTACTTC. It specifies CASSSQRGVETQYF.

The V gene is TRBV3-1 (or the pseudogene TRBV3-2), the J gene TRBJ1-6; D may be TRBD1 (5 bases). V gave up 1 base and J gave up 10 bases, with 14 bases separating them. The V gene's germline CDR1 is LGHDT and CDR2 YNNKEL (reference sequence). This CDR3 region has 15 residues. As DNA, the CDR3 is TGTGCCAGCAGCCAAGTACGAGACAGTCGGTCACCCCTCCACTTT. Residues: CASSQVRDSRSPLHF.

The chain employs TRBV10-3 and TRBJ1-5, with TRBD1 identical over 9 bases. This CDR3 region has 15 residues. V lost 4 bases, J lost 0 bases, and 1 base stayed unmatched. Per the germline V gene, CDR1 is ENHRY and CDR2 is SYGVKD. As DNA, the CDR3 is TGTGCCATCAGTGGGACAGGGGATAGCAATCAGCCCCAGCATTTT. Its translation is CAISGTGDSNQPQHF.

The V gene is TRBV27, the J gene TRBJ2-1, with D uncertain. Per germline, CDR1 MNHEY and CDR2 SMNVEV (reference sequence). The CDR3 consists of 13 residues. Trimming took off 2 bases at V and 12 bases at J, with 14 bases between the two ends. CDR3 nucleotide sequence: TGTGCCAGCAGTTTACCGGGTCAGCACGTGCAGTTCTTC. It codes for CASSLPGQHVQFF.

This chain links TRBV5-4 with TRBJ2-2; D is unresolved. The germline gives CDR1 SGHNT, CDR2 YYREEE (reference sequence). The CDR3 runs 14 residues. V was trimmed by 0 bases and J by 6 bases, leaving 9 bases between them. CDR3 sequence (DNA): TGTGCCAGCAGCTTGGCCAGTAGGGCCGGGGAGCTGTTTTTT. This gives the protein CASSLASRAGELFF.

This sequence joins TRBV28 and TRBJ1-2, with a tentative D call TRBD1 (5 bases). This CDR3 contains 14 residues. Germline V lookup: CDR1 MDHEN, CDR2 SYDVKM. V shed 8 bases and J shed 1 base, with 14 bases lying between them. CDR3 region: CASFRIDSNYGYTF. DNA for the CDR3: TGTGCCAGCTTTCGCATTGACAGTAACTATGGCTACACCTTC.

The chain has TRBV30 and TRBJ1-6; 7 nucleotides line up with TRBD1. The CDR3 length is 14 residues. V was clipped by 2 bases and J by 7 bases; unmatched bases: 5. In germline, CDR1 is GTSNPN, CDR2 SVGIG (reference sequence). The CDR3 loop is CAWSPGQSNSPLHF. Here the CDR3 DNA reads TGTGCCTGGAGTCCGGGACAGAGCAATTCACCCCTCCACTTT.

The chain is built from TRBV5-6 and TRBJ1-1; TRBD1 might be the D (6 bases). The CDR3 is 17 amino acids. V shed 4 bases and J shed 2 bases, with 21 bases lying between them. Germline V gives CDR1 SGHDT, CDR2 YYEEEE. The CDR3 is CASSPIRGGRTNTEAFF. Written as DNA, the CDR3 is TGTGCCAGCAGCCCAATACGAGGGGGTCGGACCAACACTGAAGCTTTCTTT. The variable domain in full, completed from reference TRBV5-6 and TRBJ1-1, reads DAGVTQSPTHLIKTRGQQVTLRCSPKSGHDTVSWYQQALGQGPQFIFQYYEEEERQRGNFPDRFSGHQFPNYSSELNVNALLLGDSALYLCASSPIRGGRTNTEAFFGQGTRLTVV.

This clone showed up just a few times. V usage is TRBV12-3 or TRBV12-4 and J usage is TRBJ2-3; D unresolved. This CDR3 is 13 amino acids long. Deletions cut 6 bases from V and 0 bases from J, with 7 bases between. This chain's CDR3 is CASSAFSTDTQYF. DNA of the CDR3: TGTGCCAGCAGCGCCTTTAGCACAGATACGCAGTATTTT.

The rearrangement links TRBV18 to TRBJ2-1; D might be TRBD1 or TRBD2, each matching 5 bases. Germline lookup yields CDR1 KGHSH and CDR2 LQKENI. The CDR3 has 16 residues. The V and J ends lost 3 bases and 8 bases respectively, with 20 bases between them. CDR3 protein: CASSPSTGARVYEQFF. CDR3 sequence (DNA): TGTGCCAGCTCACCTTCGACCGGGGCTAGAGTCTATGAGCAGTTCTTC.

In this sample, this clone turned up once. The V and J genes are TRBV19 and TRBJ2-5; either TRBD1 or TRBD2 may fit D (6 bases each). This CDR3 is 13 amino acids long. V lost 5 bases to trimming and J lost 7 bases, with 14 bases between them. Germline CDR1 and CDR2: LNHDA and SQIVND (reference sequence). CDR3 residues: CASSAEKGGTQYF. The CDR3 coding sequence is TGTGCCAGTAGTGCAGAGAAGGGGGGGACCCAGTACTTC.

This clone occurred once. This chain links TRBV27 with TRBJ2-1; 10 bases are a match to TRBD2. Germline V gene data show CDR1 as MNHEY and CDR2 as SMNVEV (reference sequence). The V segment lost 7 bases and the J segment 8 bases; nucleotides outside the gene matches: 5. This CDR3 contains 13 residues. CDR3 protein: CASTLAGSHEQFF. For the CDR3, the DNA is TGTGCCAGCACACTAGCGGGATCGCATGAGCAGTTCTTC.

V and J are TRBV9 and TRBJ2-7; 9 nucleotides match TRBD1. V lost 4 bases and J lost 2; bases outside the gene matches: 10. The CDR3 runs 16 residues. Germline CDR1 and CDR2: SGDLS and YYNGEE. The DNA of the CDR3 is TGTGCCAGCAGCTCCGGACAGGGGCCGGGGACCTACGAGCAGTACTTC. This sequence encodes CASSSGQGPGTYEQYF.

Remarks on this clone: Germline and junction disagree at one end, which may indicate a read error. The chain combines TRBV28 with TRBJ1-5; tentatively, D is TRBD1 (5 bases). Germline V gene lookup returns CDR1 MDHEN and CDR2 SYDVKM. The CDR3 loop spans 12 amino acids. This CDR3 reads CACRELDQPQHF. CDR3 nucleotides: TGTGCCTGCAGGGAGCTGGATCAGCCCCAGCATTTT.

The gene calls are TRBV27 and TRBJ2-2; D could derive from TRBD1 or TRBD2 (5 bases each). The CDR3 runs to 15 residues. From germline, CDR1 is MNHEY and CDR2 SMNVEV (reference sequence). The V and J ends lost 5 bases and 5 bases respectively, with 15 bases between them. CDR3 sequence: CASSGTWQGTGELFF. CDR3 DNA sequence: TGTGCCAGCAGTGGGACCTGGCAGGGAACCGGGGAGCTGTTTTTT.

The CDR3 here is CSASGRQVGVGFF. Here the CDR3 DNA reads TGCAGTGCTAGTGGACGACAGGTGGGCGTCGGTTTCTTT. The chain uses TRBV20-1 and TRBJ1-1; tentative D call: TRBD1 (6 bases). Germline V lookup: CDR1 DFQATT, CDR2 SNEGSKA (reference sequence). This CDR3 is built from 13 residues. Trimming removed 3 bases at V and 13 bases at J, with 21 bases between.

The rearrangement uses TRBV7-6 and TRBJ1-6, with TRBD1 identical over 9 bases. CDR1 is SGHVS, CDR2 FNYEAQ, per germline. V was clipped by 1 base and J by 10 bases; unmatched bases: 5. CDR3 length: 15 residues. The CDR3 loop reads CASSLGQGQGSPLHF. CDR3 nucleotides: TGTGCCAGCAGCTTAGGACAGGGACAGGGCTCACCCCTCCACTTT. Based on the CDR3 plus reference TRBV7-6 and TRBJ1-6, the full variable domain is GAGVSQSPRYKVTKRGQDVALRCDPISGHVSLYWYRQALGQGPEFLTYFNYEAQQDKSGLPNDRFSAERPEGSISTLTIQRTEQRDSAMYRCASSLGQGQGSPLHFGNGTRLTVT.

V is TRBV5-1 and J is TRBJ2-3; D gene ambiguous. The ends were cut back, 7 bases at V and 0 bases at J, with 15 bases in the middle. The germline V gene encodes CDR1 SGHRS and CDR2 YFSETQ. This CDR3 region has 15 residues. CDR3 sequence reads: CASYPQISSTDTQYF. The CDR3, as DNA: TGCGCCAGCTATCCCCAGATATCTAGCACAGATACGCAGTATTTT.

The chain is built from TRBV6-1 and TRBJ1-5, with TRBD1 as a possible D gene (5 bases). The CDR3 spans 15 residues. The germline V gene encodes CDR1 MNHNS and CDR2 SASEGT. V was cut by 3 bases and J by 1 base, with 10 bases left in between. The CDR3 coding sequence is TGTGCCAGCAGTGACGGGCCAGGGAGCAATCAGCCCCAGCATTTT. Protein: CASSDGPGSNQPQHF.

The count of this clone is one. The chain links TRBV19 to TRBJ1-2; D uncertain. The V end was cut by 4 bases, the J end by 4 bases, with 10 bases between. The CDR3 length is 13 residues. CDR1 LNHDA and CDR2 SQIVND come from the germline V gene (reference sequence). The CDR3 protein is CASSTRIGYGYTF. CDR3 sequence (DNA): TGTGCCAGTAGTACGCGTATTGGCTATGGCTACACCTTC. The variable domain in full, completed from reference TRBV19 and TRBJ1-2, reads DGGITQSPKYLFRKEGQNVTLSCEQNLNHDAMYWYRQDPGQGLRLIYYSQIVNDFQKGDIAEGYSVSREKKESFPLTVTSAQKNPTAFYLCASSTRIGYGYTFGSGTRLTVV.

The V and J genes are TRBV27 and TRBJ1-1; D remains unclear. The CDR3 has 15 residues. Trimming removed 2 bases from V and 1 base from J, with 11 bases in between. CDR1 is MNHEY and CDR2 is SMNVEV in the germline V gene (reference sequence). The CDR3 DNA reads TGTGCCAGCAGTTTAGACCGAAAGACGAACACTGAAGCTTTCTTT. As protein: CASSLDRKTNTEAFF.